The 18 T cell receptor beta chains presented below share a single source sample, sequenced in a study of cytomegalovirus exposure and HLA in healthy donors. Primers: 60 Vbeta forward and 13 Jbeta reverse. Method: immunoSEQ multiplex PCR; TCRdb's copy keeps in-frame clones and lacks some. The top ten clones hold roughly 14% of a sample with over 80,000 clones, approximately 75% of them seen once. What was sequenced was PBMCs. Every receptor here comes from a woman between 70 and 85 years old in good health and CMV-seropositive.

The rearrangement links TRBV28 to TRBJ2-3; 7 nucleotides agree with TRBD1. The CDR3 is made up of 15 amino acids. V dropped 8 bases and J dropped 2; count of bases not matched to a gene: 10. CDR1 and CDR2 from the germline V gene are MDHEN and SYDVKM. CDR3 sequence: CASRLDRLNTDTQYF. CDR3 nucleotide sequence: TGTGCCAGCCGCCTGGACAGGTTAAACACAGATACGCAGTATTTT.

CDR3 amino acids: CASSSNDRATNEKLFF. As DNA, the CDR3 is TGTGCCAGCAGTTCCAATGACAGGGCAACTAATGAAAAACTGTTTTTT. The V gene is TRBV6-5, the J gene TRBJ1-4; 7 bases are shared with TRBD1. This CDR3 has 16 residues. CDR1 MNHEY and CDR2 SVGAGI come from the germline V gene. V was clipped by 4 bases and J by 0 bases; unmatched bases: 5.

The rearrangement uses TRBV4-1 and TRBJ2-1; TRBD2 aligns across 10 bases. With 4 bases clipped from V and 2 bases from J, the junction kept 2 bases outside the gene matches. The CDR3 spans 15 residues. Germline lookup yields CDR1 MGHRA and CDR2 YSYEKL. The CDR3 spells CASSPLAGTYNEQFF. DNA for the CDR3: TGCGCCAGCAGCCCACTAGCGGGAACCTACAATGAGCAGTTCTTC.

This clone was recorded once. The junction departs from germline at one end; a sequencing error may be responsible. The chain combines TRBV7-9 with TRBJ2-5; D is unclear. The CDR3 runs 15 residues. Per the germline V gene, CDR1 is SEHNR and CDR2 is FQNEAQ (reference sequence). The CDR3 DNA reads TGTTCCAGCAGCTTAGGTCGGTCGGGTTTGGAGACCCAGTACTTC. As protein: CSSSLGRSGLETQYF.

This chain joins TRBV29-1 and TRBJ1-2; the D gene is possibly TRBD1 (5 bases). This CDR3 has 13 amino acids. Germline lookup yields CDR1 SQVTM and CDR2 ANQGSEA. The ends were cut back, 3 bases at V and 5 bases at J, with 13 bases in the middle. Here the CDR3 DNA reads TGCAGCGTTGAGTCTAGGGGCGCGTATGGCTACACCTTC. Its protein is CSVESRGAYGYTF.

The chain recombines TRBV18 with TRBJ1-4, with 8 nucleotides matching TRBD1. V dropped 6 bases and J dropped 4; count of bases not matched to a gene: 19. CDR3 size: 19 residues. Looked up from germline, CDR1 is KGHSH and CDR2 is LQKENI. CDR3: CASSRLMAGQDIGNEKLFF. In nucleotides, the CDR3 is TGTGCCAGCTCCCGACTGATGGCGGGACAGGACATTGGTAATGAAAAACTGTTTTTT.

CDR3 region: CASDKDRTTNYGYTF. In nucleotides, the CDR3 is TGTGCCAGCGATAAGGACAGGACCACTAACTATGGCTACACCTTC. This chain uses TRBV2 with TRBJ1-2; 7 bases line up with TRBD1. Per germline, CDR1 SNHLY and CDR2 FYNNEI. The V gene end was trimmed by 8 bases and the J gene end by 0 bases; junction bases not matched to a gene: 9. This CDR3 comprises 15 residues.

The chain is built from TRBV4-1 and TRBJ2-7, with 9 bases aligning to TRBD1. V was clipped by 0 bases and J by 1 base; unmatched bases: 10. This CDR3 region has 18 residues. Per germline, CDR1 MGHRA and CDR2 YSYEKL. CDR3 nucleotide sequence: TGCGCCAGCAGCCAAGATGGGGACAGGGCCTGGGGGTCCTACGAGCAGTACTTC. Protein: CASSQDGDRAWGSYEQYF.

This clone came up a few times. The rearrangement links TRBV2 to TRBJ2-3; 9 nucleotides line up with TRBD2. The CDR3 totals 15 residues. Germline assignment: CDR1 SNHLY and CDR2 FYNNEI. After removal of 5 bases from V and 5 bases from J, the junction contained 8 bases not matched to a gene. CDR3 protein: CASSYLGLAVDTQYF. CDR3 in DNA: TGTGCCAGCAGTTATTTGGGACTAGCTGTAGATACGCAGTATTTT. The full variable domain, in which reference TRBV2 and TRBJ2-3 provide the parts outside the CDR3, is EPEVTQTPSHQVTQMGQEVILRCVPISNHLYFYWYRQILGQKVEFLVSFYNNEISEKSEIFDDQFSVERPDGSNFTLKIRSTKLEDSAMYFCASSYLGLAVDTQYFGPGTRLTVL.

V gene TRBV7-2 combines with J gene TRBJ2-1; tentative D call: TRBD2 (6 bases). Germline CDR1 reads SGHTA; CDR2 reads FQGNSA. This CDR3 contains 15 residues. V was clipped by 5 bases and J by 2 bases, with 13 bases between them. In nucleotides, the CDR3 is TGTGCCAGCAGCATTAGGGGCGGGACCTACAATGAGCAGTTCTTC. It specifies CASSIRGGTYNEQFF.

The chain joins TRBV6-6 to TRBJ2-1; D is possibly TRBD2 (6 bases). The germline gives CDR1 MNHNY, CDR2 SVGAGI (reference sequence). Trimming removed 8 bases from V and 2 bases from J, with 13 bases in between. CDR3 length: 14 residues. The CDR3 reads CASSSIAAYNEQFF. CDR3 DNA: TGTGCCAGCTCTTCGATAGCGGCCTACAATGAGCAGTTCTTC.

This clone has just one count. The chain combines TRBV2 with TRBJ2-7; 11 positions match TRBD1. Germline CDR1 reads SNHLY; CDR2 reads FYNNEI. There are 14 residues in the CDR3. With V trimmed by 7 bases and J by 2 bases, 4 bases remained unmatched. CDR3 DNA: TGTGCCAGCATGGGGGGACAGGGGGCCTACGAGCAGTACTTC. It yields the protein CASMGGQGAYEQYF.

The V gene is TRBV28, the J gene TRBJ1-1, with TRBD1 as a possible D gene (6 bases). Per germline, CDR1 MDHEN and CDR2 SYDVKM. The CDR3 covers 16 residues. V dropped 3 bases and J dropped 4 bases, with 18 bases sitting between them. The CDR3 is CASSFPAQGGGTEAFF. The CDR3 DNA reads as TGTGCCAGCAGTTTTCCGGCCCAGGGAGGGGGCACTGAAGCTTTCTTT.

The DNA of the CDR3 is TGTGCCAGCAGCCTACCCACAGATACGCAGTATTTT. As protein: CASSLPTDTQYF. The V call is TRBV7-9, the J call TRBJ2-3; D is uncertain. The V gene's germline CDR1 is SEHNR and CDR2 FQNEAQ (reference sequence). Trimming took off 5 bases at V and 2 bases at J, with 5 bases between the two ends. CDR3 size: 12 residues.

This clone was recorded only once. The CDR3 loop is CASSPFGGALANYGYTF. The CDR3 DNA follows: TGTGCCAGTAGCCCCTTTGGTGGGGCTCTAGCTAACTATGGCTACACCTTC. This chain uses TRBV5-3 with TRBJ1-2; weak D call: TRBD1 (5 bases). TRBV5-3 is an open reading frame, and its role is uncertain. The CDR3 extends over 17 amino acids. V lost 8 bases, J lost 0 bases, and 23 bases lay in between.

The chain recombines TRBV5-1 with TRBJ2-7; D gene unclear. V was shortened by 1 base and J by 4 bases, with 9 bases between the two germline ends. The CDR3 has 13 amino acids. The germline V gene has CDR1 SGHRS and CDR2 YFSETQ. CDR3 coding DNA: TGCGCCAGCAGCTTGCCTACAGCTTACGAGCAGTACTTC. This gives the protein CASSLPTAYEQYF.

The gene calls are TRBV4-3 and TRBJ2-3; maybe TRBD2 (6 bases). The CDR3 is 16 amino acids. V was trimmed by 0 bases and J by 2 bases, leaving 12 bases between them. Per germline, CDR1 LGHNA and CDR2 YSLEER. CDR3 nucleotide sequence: TGCGCCAGCAGCCAAGAAAGGCGGGGACTCACAGATACGCAGTATTTT. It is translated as CASSQERRGLTDTQYF.

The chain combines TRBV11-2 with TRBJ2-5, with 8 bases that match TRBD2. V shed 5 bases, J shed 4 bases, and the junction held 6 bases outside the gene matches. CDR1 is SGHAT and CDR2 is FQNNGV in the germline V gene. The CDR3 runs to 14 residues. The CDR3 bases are TGTGCCAGCAGCGCCTCGGCGGGAGGAGAGACCCAGTACTTC. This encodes CASSASAGGETQYF.